These T cell receptor beta chains were read from a single sample in a study of identical twins. TCRdb reprocessed the 5' RACE reads via MiXCR and lists one record per CDR3 protein. The sample shows 420,000 or so distinct CDR3 sequences, less than 20% of them seen only once. Sample: naive T cells sorted from blood. The receptors were sampled from a man in his fifties or sixties in good health. CDR3s include the opening cysteine and the closing phenylalanine or tryptophan. Each record gives: D gene, clone size, J gene, V gene, CDR3 protein, CDR3 DNA. A D gene is named only where the DNA matches it firmly. Some rows mark clone size as missing; the rest say once, few, many or name a class of expanded clone.

D: -
size: few
J: TRBJ2-7
V: TRBV12-3/TRBV12-4
CDR3: CASSYLRANSYEQYF
DNA: TGTGCCAGCAGTTATCTTAGGGCAAACTCCTACGAGCAGTACTTC

D: -
size: -
J: TRBJ1-5
V: TRBV27
CDR3: CAWGSHQPQHF
DNA: TGTGCGTGGGGTTCACACCAGCCCCAGCATTTT

D: TRBD1
size: many
J: TRBJ2-3
V: TRBV7-9
CDR3: CASSPTGQGDTDTQYF
DNA: TGTGCCAGCAGTCCGACCGGACAGGGGGACACAGATACGCAGTATTTT

D: TRBD2
size: -
J: TRBJ2-3
V: TRBV7-8
CDR3: CASNERRLASTDTQYF
DNA: TGTGCCAGCAACGAACGAAGACTAGCTAGCACAGATACGCAGTATTTT

D: -
size: few
J: TRBJ2-5
V: TRBV4-2
CDR3: CASSTRQGLQETQYF
DNA: TGTGCCAGCAGCACCCGACAGGGACTCCAAGAGACCCAGTACTTC

D: -
size: once
J: TRBJ2-2
V: TRBV9
CDR3: CASSLSGTHTGELFF
DNA: TGTGCCAGCAGCCTGAGCGGGACACACACCGGGGAGCTGTTTTTT

D: -
size: few
J: TRBJ1-2
V: TRBV20-1
CDR3: CSATKTGWGGYTF
DNA: TGCAGTGCCACTAAGACAGGTTGGGGTGGCTACACCTTC

D: -
size: many
J: TRBJ2-5
V: TRBV6-2/TRBV6-3
CDR3: CASSTRHARDQETQYF
DNA: TGTGCCAGCAGTACAAGACACGCGAGGGACCAAGAGACCCAGTACTTC

D: TRBD1
size: -
J: TRBJ2-2
V: TRBV15
CDR3: CATSGQGDGELFF
DNA: TGTGCCACCAGTGGACAGGGTGACGGGGAGCTGTTTTTT

D: TRBD2
size: -
J: TRBJ2-1
V: TRBV11-2
CDR3: CASSPSPSGGYNEQFF
DNA: TGTGCCAGCAGCCCCTCACCTAGCGGGGGATACAATGAGCAGTTCTTC

D: TRBD1
size: few
J: TRBJ1-5
V: TRBV12-3/TRBV12-4
CDR3: CASSFRGRGNQPQHF
DNA: TGTGCCAGCAGTTTCAGGGGGCGCGGCAATCAGCCCCAGCATTTT

D: TRBD1
size: -
J: TRBJ2-1
V: TRBV9
CDR3: CASSAGQGVSNEQFF
DNA: TGTGCCAGCAGCGCGGGACAGGGGGTTAGCAATGAGCAGTTCTTC

D: TRBD2
size: -
J: TRBJ2-7
V: TRBV20-1
CDR3: CSAKRREGYEQYF
DNA: TGCAGTGCTAAGCGGCGGGAGGGGTACGAGCAGTACTTC

D: -
size: -
J: TRBJ1-1
V: TRBV5-1
CDR3: CASSLERLRTEAFF
DNA: TGCGCCAGCAGCTTGGAACGGCTGAGGACTGAAGCTTTCTTT

D: -
size: -
J: TRBJ2-3
V: TRBV21-1
CDR3: CASSKARMETSGRPSTDTQYF
DNA: TGTGCCAGCAGCAAAGCCCGAATGGAGACTAGCGGGAGACCTAGCACAGATACGCAGTATTTT

D: -
size: many
J: TRBJ2-5
V: TRBV5-1
CDR3: CASSRQFIQETQYF
DNA: TGCGCCAGCAGCCGACAGTTCATCCAAGAGACCCAGTACTTC

D: TRBD2
size: -
J: TRBJ2-1
V: TRBV10-3
CDR3: CATTIGLADRSEQFF
DNA: TGTGCCACTACTATTGGGCTAGCGGATCGGAGTGAGCAGTTCTTC

D: -
size: many
J: TRBJ2-7
V: TRBV4-2
CDR3: CASSQDVNVGAYEQYF
DNA: TGTGCCAGCAGCCAAGATGTGAACGTCGGAGCCTACGAGCAGTACTTC

D: TRBD2
size: -
J: TRBJ2-1
V: TRBV19
CDR3: CASSIGTSVYNEQFF
DNA: TGTGCCAGTAGTATTGGGACTAGCGTCTACAATGAGCAGTTCTTC

D: TRBD1
size: many
J: TRBJ2-1
V: TRBV20-1
CDR3: CSARSSGTARSNNEQFF
DNA: TGCAGTGCTAGATCGAGTGGGACAGCCCGCTCGAACAATGAGCAGTTCTTC

D: TRBD1
size: -
J: TRBJ2-5
V: TRBV28
CDR3: CASSFIPSDIGQGQTQYF
DNA: TGTGCCAGCAGTTTTATTCCTTCGGATATTGGACAGGGACAGACCCAGTACTTC

D: TRBD2
size: -
J: TRBJ2-7
V: TRBV29-1
CDR3: CSVRRREEQYF
DNA: TGCAGCGTTCGTAGGCGGGAGGAGCAGTACTTC

D: -
size: -
J: TRBJ2-1
V: TRBV29-1
CDR3: CSVGRILDNEQFF
DNA: TGCAGCGTTGGGCGGATCCTAGACAATGAGCAGTTCTTC

D: -
size: -
J: TRBJ1-2
V: TRBV4-1
CDR3: CASSHQGYGYTF
DNA: TGCGCCAGCAGCCATCAGGGGTATGGCTACACCTTC

D: TRBD1
size: many
J: TRBJ1-5
V: TRBV12-3/TRBV12-4
CDR3: CASSSTTGPYQPQHF
DNA: TGTGCCAGCAGTTCAACGACAGGGCCTTACCAGCCCCAGCATTTT

D: -
size: many
J: TRBJ2-7
V: TRBV9
CDR3: CASSSSSGAYEQYF
DNA: TGTGCCAGCAGCTCGAGTAGCGGAGCCTACGAGCAGTACTTC

D: -
size: many
J: TRBJ2-4
V: TRBV20-1
CDR3: CSASYVLAKNIQYF
DNA: TGCAGTGCTAGTTATGTTTTGGCCAAAAACATTCAGTACTTC

D: TRBD2
size: few
J: TRBJ2-1
V: TRBV4-3
CDR3: CASGANVAGGYNEQFF
DNA: TGCGCCAGCGGAGCCAACGTAGCGGGGGGTTACAATGAGCAGTTCTTC

D: -
size: -
J: TRBJ2-1
V: TRBV20-1
CDR3: CSARDRAQVSYNEQFF
DNA: TGCAGTGCTAGAGATCGGGCGCAGGTCTCCTACAATGAGCAGTTCTTC

D: -
size: few
J: TRBJ1-1
V: TRBV5-5
CDR3: CASSPESPEAFF
DNA: TGTGCCAGCAGCCCTGAGTCCCCTGAAGCTTTCTTT

D: TRBD1
size: many
J: TRBJ2-7
V: TRBV4-3
CDR3: CASSQARGLNYEQYF
DNA: TGCGCCAGCAGCCAAGCGAGGGGGCTAAACTACGAGCAGTACTTC

D: -
size: -
J: TRBJ2-5
V: TRBV5-1
CDR3: CASSLADSSQETQYF
DNA: TGCGCCAGCAGCTTGGCGGACAGTTCCCAAGAGACCCAGTACTTC

D: -
size: -
J: TRBJ1-1
V: TRBV19
CDR3: CASSIAGGGRSGTEAFF
DNA: TGTGCCAGTAGTATAGCTGGAGGGGGTAGAAGTGGCACTGAAGCTTTCTTT

D: TRBD1
size: -
J: TRBJ2-3
V: TRBV28
CDR3: CASSLGQDSTDTQYF
DNA: TGTGCCAGCAGTTTGGGACAGGATAGCACAGATACGCAGTATTTT

D: TRBD2
size: -
J: TRBJ2-6
V: TRBV10-3
CDR3: CAISPSGAGANVLTF
DNA: TGTGCCATCAGCCCTAGCGGGGCTGGGGCCAACGTCCTGACTTTC

D: TRBD1
size: -
J: TRBJ2-7
V: TRBV28
CDR3: CASSFGTGSDEQYF
DNA: TGTGCCAGCAGTTTTGGGACAGGGTCAGACGAGCAGTACTTC

D: -
size: few
J: TRBJ1-1
V: TRBV6-1
CDR3: CASRKRGNTEAFF
DNA: TGTGCCAGCAGAAAGAGGGGGAACACTGAAGCTTTCTTT

D: -
size: many
J: TRBJ1-2
V: TRBV6-2/TRBV6-3
CDR3: CASGDDRAGGYTF
DNA: TGTGCCAGCGGTGATGATAGGGCCGGAGGCTACACCTTC

D: -
size: -
J: TRBJ2-3
V: TRBV12-3/TRBV12-4
CDR3: CASSFSGAGTDTQYF
DNA: TGTGCCAGCAGTTTCTCGGGGGCGGGCACAGATACGCAGTATTTT

D: -
size: many
J: TRBJ1-2
V: TRBV18
CDR3: CASSPTGGGDYGYTF
DNA: TGTGCCAGCTCACCAACGGGCGGAGGGGACTATGGCTACACCTTC

D: TRBD2
size: many
J: TRBJ2-7
V: TRBV19
CDR3: CASGTRYEQYF
DNA: TGTGCCAGTGGGACTAGATACGAGCAGTACTTC

D: TRBD2
size: -
J: TRBJ2-5
V: TRBV20-1
CDR3: CSASRAGGGETQYF
DNA: TGCAGTGCTAGCCGGGCGGGGGGCGGTGAGACCCAGTACTTC